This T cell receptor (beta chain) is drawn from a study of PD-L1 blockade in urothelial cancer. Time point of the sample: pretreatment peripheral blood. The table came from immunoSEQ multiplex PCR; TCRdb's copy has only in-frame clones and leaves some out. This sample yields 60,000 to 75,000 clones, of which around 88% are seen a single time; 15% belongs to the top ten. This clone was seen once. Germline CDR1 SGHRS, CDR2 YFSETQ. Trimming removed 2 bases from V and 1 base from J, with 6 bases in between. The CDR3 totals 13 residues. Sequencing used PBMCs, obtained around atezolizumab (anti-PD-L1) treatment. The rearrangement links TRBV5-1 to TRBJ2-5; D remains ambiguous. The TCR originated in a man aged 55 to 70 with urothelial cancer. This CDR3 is CASSLQPQETQYF. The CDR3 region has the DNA TGCGCCAGCAGCTTACAGCCCCAAGAGACCCAGTACTTC.